Each of the 29 T cell receptor beta chains below was sequenced from the same sample in a study of shared clonotypes between healthy human individuals. Some clones are missing from TCRdb's copy, which holds only in-frame ones; the method was immunoSEQ multiplex PCR. The table lists millions of clones, over 85% of them singletons. The sample was naive CD4+ T cells from PBMCs. Subset described: CD45RA+ positively selected. The receptor set was obtained from a man aged 18 to 29 in good health. Some clones in this sample may be carry-over from other donors' samples.

The V call is TRBV5-4, the J call TRBJ1-1; TRBD1 aligns across 8 bases. CDR3 size: 16 residues. Germline V lookup: CDR1 SGHNT, CDR2 YYREEE (reference sequence). V gave up 4 bases and J gave up 1 base; unmatched junction bases: 9. CDR3 DNA sequence: TGTGCCAGCAGCCCGATCGCAGGGGGCCAGAACACTGAAGCTTTCTTT. This sequence encodes CASSPIAGGQNTEAFF.

The rearrangement links TRBV14 to TRBJ2-1; D ambiguous. The germline V and J ends were trimmed by 3 bases and 7 bases, with 7 bases remaining between them. The CDR3 sequence is 12 residues long. Germline-derived CDR1 and CDR2 are SGHDN and FVKESK. CDR3 sequence: CASSQYWNEQFF. The CDR3 DNA reads as TGTGCCAGCAGCCAGTACTGGAATGAGCAGTTCTTC.

The CDR3 DNA reads TGCGCCAGCAGCCAAGATTGGCGGACGTGGACAGATACGCAGTATTTT. Amino acid sequence: CASSQDWRTWTDTQYF. The chain carries TRBV4-3 and TRBJ2-3; D is undetermined. From germline, CDR1 is LGHNA and CDR2 YSLEER. The CDR3 has 16 amino acids. Trimming removed 0 bases at V and 3 bases at J, with 13 bases between.

In this sample, this clone turned up a few times. CDR3 residues: CASRSAGGRSEAFF. In DNA form, the CDR3 reads TGTGCCAGCAGGTCCGCAGGGGGAAGGTCGGAAGCTTTCTTT. V usage is TRBV28 and J usage is TRBJ1-1, with TRBD1 matching 7 bases. The CDR3 runs 14 residues. V lost 6 bases, J lost 8 bases, and 12 bases stayed unmatched. Per germline, CDR1 MDHEN and CDR2 SYDVKM.

This clone appeared a single time. V and J are TRBV7-8 and TRBJ2-7; unclear D gene. Trimming removed 4 bases at V and 4 bases at J, with 11 bases between. CDR1 SGHVS and CDR2 FQNEAQ come from the germline V gene. The CDR3 runs 13 residues. In DNA, the CDR3 is TGTGCCAGCAGCTCTACCGTACAGTACGAGCAGTACTTC. It encodes CASSSTVQYEQYF.

This clone has just one count. Within the sample, other DNA sequences also encode this same CDR3. The chain combines TRBV9 with TRBJ2-3; D unresolved. CDR1 is SGDLS, CDR2 YYNGEE, per germline. This CDR3 contains 15 residues. The germline V and J ends were trimmed by 0 bases and 2 bases, with 10 bases remaining between them. The CDR3 DNA reads as TGTGCCAGCAGCGTAGCTCCAGCGTCCACAGATACGCAGTATTTT. Translation: CASSVAPASTDTQYF.

This chain joins TRBV28 and TRBJ2-3; tentatively, D is TRBD1 or TRBD2 (5 bases each). Germline loops: CDR1 MDHEN, CDR2 SYDVKM. Trimming stripped 7 bases from V and 0 bases from J, with 8 bases between. This CDR3 has 13 residues. CDR3 coding DNA: TGTGCCAGCACCTGGGACAGCACAGATACGCAGTATTTT. This encodes CASTWDSTDTQYF.

V and J are TRBV10-2 and TRBJ1-2, with a tentative D call TRBD1 (6 bases). CDR1 is WSHSY and CDR2 is SAAADI in the germline V gene. The CDR3 is made up of 13 amino acids. Trimming stripped 3 bases from V and 3 bases from J, with 8 bases between. CDR3 protein: CASSDRQDYGYTF. The CDR3 nucleotides are TGCGCCAGCAGTGATAGACAGGACTATGGCTACACCTTC.

This rearrangement joins TRBV28 to TRBJ2-6; D is unclear. Germline CDR1 and CDR2: MDHEN and SYDVKM. V lost 7 bases, J lost 2 bases, and 9 bases lay in between. The CDR3 length is 14 residues. This chain's CDR3 is CASTPSPGANVLTF. CDR3 coding DNA: TGTGCCAGCACTCCGAGCCCTGGGGCCAACGTCCTGACTTTC.

The V gene is TRBV6-4, the J gene TRBJ1-5; D remains ambiguous. Trimming took 4 bases from V and 0 from J, leaving 13 bases between them. The V gene's germline CDR1 is MRHNA and CDR2 SNTAGT. The CDR3 sequence is 16 residues long. CDR3 residues: CASSGPPSGSNQPQHF. The CDR3 DNA sequence: TGTGCCAGCAGTGGCCCCCCTTCAGGTAGCAATCAGCCCCAGCATTTT.

This clone has just one count. This chain uses TRBV12-5 with TRBJ2-1; no firm D call. V lost 0 bases, J lost 9 bases, and 6 bases lay in between. CDR3 length equals 12 residues. The germline V gene encodes CDR1 LGHNT and CDR2 FRNRAP. The CDR3 nucleotides are TGTGCTAGTGGTTTGGTATCCAGTGAGCAGTTCTTC. This encodes CASGLVSSEQFF.

The chain combines TRBV10-2 with TRBJ2-1, with 8 bases matching TRBD2. J lost 4 bases, V lost 6 bases, and 8 bases had no gene match. Germline V gene lookup returns CDR1 WSHSY and CDR2 SAAADI. The CDR3 spans 15 residues. CDR3 nucleotides: TGCGCCAGCAGCAAGGGACTAGGGGAATACAATGAGCAGTTCTTC. Protein: CASSKGLGEYNEQFF.

The chain combines TRBV25-1 with TRBJ2-6; a possible D gene is TRBD1 (6 bases). CDR1 is MGHDK and CDR2 is SYGVNS in the germline V gene. The CDR3 is 14 residues long. V lost 7 bases and J lost 1, with 8 bases in between. In nucleotides, the CDR3 is TGTGCCAGCATGGACAGTTCTGGGGCCAACGTCCTGACTTTC. This translates into CASMDSSGANVLTF.

J is TRBJ1-3 and V is TRBV18; the match to TRBD1 covers 8 bases. This CDR3 is 17 amino acids long. Looked up from germline, CDR1 is KGHSH and CDR2 is LQKENI. J was trimmed by 2 bases and V by 2 bases; bases with no gene match: 8. The CDR3 bases are TGTGCCAGCTCACCATCGACAGGGGCCACAGCTGGAAACACCATATATTTT. Residues: CASSPSTGATAGNTIYF.

V usage is TRBV11-2 and J usage is TRBJ2-1, with 8 bases fitting TRBD2. Germline trimming cut 5 bases from V and 7 bases from J; bases unmatched to any gene: 13. This CDR3 comprises 16 residues. Germline V gives CDR1 SGHAT, CDR2 FQNNGV. CDR3 amino acids: CASSPPLAVAGNEQFF. The CDR3, as DNA: TGTGCCAGCAGCCCCCCCCTGGCGGTAGCGGGAAATGAGCAGTTCTTC.

This sequence joins TRBV4-1 and TRBJ2-3; TRBD2 aligns across 8 bases. V gave up 2 bases and J gave up 5 bases; unmatched junction bases: 9. Germline CDR1 reads MGHRA; CDR2 reads YSYEKL. The CDR3 runs 16 residues. The CDR3 loop reads CASSQSPAGVVDTQYF. The DNA of the CDR3 is TGCGCCAGCAGCCAATCCCCAGCGGGAGTGGTAGATACGCAGTATTTT.

The J gene is TRBJ2-7, the V gene TRBV29-1; 8 bases fit TRBD1. V trimming: 7 bases; J trimming: 3 bases; junction bases outside the gene matches: 11. Germline CDR1 reads SQVTM; CDR2 reads ANQGSEA. This CDR3 is 14 amino acids long. The CDR3 region is CSAAQTGAHYEQYF. CDR3 in DNA: TGCAGCGCTGCACAGACAGGGGCCCACTACGAGCAGTACTTC.

The rearrangement joins TRBV29-1 to TRBJ1-1; 7 bases fit TRBD1. Per germline, CDR1 SQVTM and CDR2 ANQGSEA. Trimming removed 8 bases from V and 3 bases from J; junction bases left unmatched: 6. The CDR3 covers 12 residues. Written as DNA, the CDR3 is TGCAGCTCCCGACAGGGTCACACTGAAGCTTTCTTT. It translates to CSSRQGHTEAFF.

The rearrangement links TRBV6-6 to TRBJ2-1; D is perhaps TRBD1 (7 bases). The CDR3 is made up of 14 amino acids. V was cut by 5 bases and J by 13 bases, with 21 bases left in between. In germline, CDR1 is MNHNY, CDR2 SVGAGI (reference sequence). The CDR3 protein is CASSTQIQGGYQFF. The CDR3 DNA reads TGTGCCAGCAGTACCCAAATCCAGGGGGGTTATCAGTTCTTC.

This chain joins TRBV5-6 and TRBJ1-5; no definite D call. Germline V gene sequence: CDR1 SGHDT, CDR2 YYEEEE. The CDR3 runs to 13 residues. Trimming stripped 4 bases from V and 5 bases from J, with 10 bases between. DNA for the CDR3: TGTGCCAGCAGCCTGGACGGCGATCAGCCCCAGCATTTT. Translation gives CASSLDGDQPQHF.

V and J are TRBV19 and TRBJ2-2; the D is unclear. The CDR3 spans 15 residues. Germline V CDR1 and CDR2: LNHDA, SQIVND (reference sequence). V shed 5 bases and J shed 1 base, with 11 bases lying between them. The CDR3 sequence is CASSRRDLNTGELFF. In DNA form, the CDR3 reads TGTGCCAGTAGTCGAAGAGACTTGAACACCGGGGAGCTGTTTTTT. The full variable domain, rest sourced from reference TRBV19 and TRBJ2-2, is DGGITQSPKYLFRKEGQNVTLSCEQNLNHDAMYWYRQDPGQGLRLIYYSQIVNDFQKGDIAEGYSVSREKKESFPLTVTSAQKNPTAFYLCASSRRDLNTGELFFGEGSRLTVL.

V usage is TRBV7-3 and J usage is TRBJ1-2; D gene uncertain. Trimming shortened V by 1 base and J by 4 bases, and 16 bases separated the two germline ends. The CDR3 is 16 residues long. CDR1 is SGHTA, CDR2 FQGTGA, per germline. CDR3 nucleotides: TGTGCCAGCAGCTTAAAGGTGACGGACCGTGCCTATGGCTACACCTTC. As protein: CASSLKVTDRAYGYTF.

The chain carries TRBV5-1 and TRBJ1-1, with D unresolved. Trimming removed 0 bases from V and 9 bases from J, with 9 bases in between. The length of the CDR3 is 12 residues. The germline V gene has CDR1 SGHRS and CDR2 YFSETQ. The CDR3 DNA is TGCGCCAGCAGCTTGGACGTAGGGCAAGCTTTCTTT. Translation gives CASSLDVGQAFF.

V is TRBV7-9 and J is TRBJ2-1; the D is unclear. Deletions cut 3 bases from V and 9 bases from J, with 9 bases between. This CDR3 spans 12 amino acids. CDR1 and CDR2 (germline): SEHNR, FQNEAQ (reference sequence). The CDR3 spells CASSFSSAEQFF. CDR3 sequence (DNA): TGTGCCAGCAGCTTCTCTTCCGCTGAGCAGTTCTTC.

The chain couples TRBV7-3 to TRBJ2-3; possibly TRBD2 for D (7 bases). The CDR3 runs 14 residues. Germline V CDR1 and CDR2: SGHTA, FQGTGA. The V gene lost 5 bases and the J gene lost 4 bases, with 13 bases spanning the gap. CDR3 in DNA: TGTGCCAGCAGCCCGTGGGAGGGGGCAGATACGCAGTATTTT. Translation: CASSPWEGADTQYF.

This rearrangement joins TRBV5-1 to TRBJ1-4, with a weak D call TRBD1 (6 bases). V lost 0 bases to trimming and J lost 8 bases, with 11 bases between them. The CDR3 runs 14 residues. Germline V gene data show CDR1 as SGHRS and CDR2 as YFSETQ. The CDR3 coding sequence is TGCGCCAGCAGCTTGGAGACAGGCCGGGAAAAACTGTTTTTT. Its translation is CASSLETGREKLFF.

Regarding this clone: Other DNA sequences in this sample translate to the same CDR3. The V and J genes are TRBV20-1 and TRBJ1-3; D is uncertain. V lost 3 bases, J lost 4 bases, and 4 bases lay in between. Germline loops: CDR1 DFQATT, CDR2 SNEGSKA (reference sequence). This CDR3 is built from 11 residues. CDR3: CSARTGNTIYF. The CDR3, as DNA: TGCAGTGCTAGGACGGGAAACACCATATATTTT.

V and J are TRBV10-3 and TRBJ1-2; TRBD1 is a possible D gene (5 bases). The germline gives CDR1 ENHRY, CDR2 SYGVKD. V lost 2 bases to trimming and J lost 4 bases, with 14 bases between them. The CDR3 sequence is 15 residues long. The CDR3 reads CAISEGGAWAYGYTF. In DNA form, the CDR3 reads TGTGCCATCAGTGAGGGGGGTGCGTGGGCCTATGGCTACACCTTC.

V usage is TRBV4-1 and J usage is TRBJ2-7; D is ambiguous. Germline V lookup: CDR1 MGHRA, CDR2 YSYEKL. V shed 0 bases and J shed 3 bases, with 27 bases lying between them. The CDR3 spans 20 residues. CDR3 sequence (DNA): TGCGCCAGCAGCCAAGATAGAGGTCGTCAGCGACCGGCTAAAAACTACGAGCAGTACTTC. Translation gives CASSQDRGRQRPAKNYEQYF.